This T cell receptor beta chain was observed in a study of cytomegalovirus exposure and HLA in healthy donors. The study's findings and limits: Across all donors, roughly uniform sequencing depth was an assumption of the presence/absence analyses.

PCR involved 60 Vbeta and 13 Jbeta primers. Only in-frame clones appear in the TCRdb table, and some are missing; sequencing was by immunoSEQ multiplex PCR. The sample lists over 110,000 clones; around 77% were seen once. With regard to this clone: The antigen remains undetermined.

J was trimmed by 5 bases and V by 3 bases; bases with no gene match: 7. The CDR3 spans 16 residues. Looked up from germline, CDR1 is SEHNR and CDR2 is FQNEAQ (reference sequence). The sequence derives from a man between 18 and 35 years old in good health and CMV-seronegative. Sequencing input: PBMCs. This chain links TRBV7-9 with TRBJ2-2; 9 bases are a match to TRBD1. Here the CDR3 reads CASSFRTTGGTGELFF. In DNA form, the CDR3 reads TGTGCCAGCAGCTTCCGTACGACAGGGGGGACCGGGGAGCTGTTTTTT.